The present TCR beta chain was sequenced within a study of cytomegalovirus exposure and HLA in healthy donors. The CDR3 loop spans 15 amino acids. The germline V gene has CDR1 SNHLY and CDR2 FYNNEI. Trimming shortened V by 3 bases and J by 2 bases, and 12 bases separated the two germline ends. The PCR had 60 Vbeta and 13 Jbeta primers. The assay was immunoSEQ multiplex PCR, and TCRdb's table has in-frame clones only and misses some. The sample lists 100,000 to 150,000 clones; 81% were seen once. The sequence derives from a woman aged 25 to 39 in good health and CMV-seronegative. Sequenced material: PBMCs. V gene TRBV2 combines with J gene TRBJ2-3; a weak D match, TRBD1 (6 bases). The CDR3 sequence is CASSEVGAYTDTQYF. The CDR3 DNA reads TGTGCCAGCAGTGAGGTGGGGGCCTACACAGATACGCAGTATTTT.